The sequence of this T cell receptor beta chain was determined in a study of cytomegalovirus exposure and HLA in healthy donors. Study-level findings and limits: Cytomegalovirus association was assigned to about 150 TCR beta chains.

Sequencing was performed with immunoSEQ multiplex PCR; in TCRdb, only in-frame clones are kept and a portion is missing. The sample records 110,000 to 150,000 clones, approximately 93% being singletons. A single count supports this clone. Antigen unknown. Losses at the gene ends were 3 bases for V and 1 base for J; bases not matched to a gene: 6. CDR1 and CDR2 from the germline V gene are SGDLS and YYNGEE. The CDR3 contains 16 residues. The sequence was obtained from a man aged 18 to 35 in good health and CMV-seronegative. V gene TRBV9 combines with J gene TRBJ2-3; 9 nucleotides align to TRBD2. The sample consisted of PBMCs. In DNA form, the CDR3 reads TGTGCCAGCAGCGGCTTAGCGGGGGTCGGCACAGATACGCAGTATTTT. The encoded protein is CASSGLAGVGTDTQYF.